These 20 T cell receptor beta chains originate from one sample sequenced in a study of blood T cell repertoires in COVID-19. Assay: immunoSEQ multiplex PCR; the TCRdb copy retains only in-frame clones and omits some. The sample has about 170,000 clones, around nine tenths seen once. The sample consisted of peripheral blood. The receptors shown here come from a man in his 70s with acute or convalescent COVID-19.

Written as DNA, the CDR3 is TGTGCCACATCCCGGGACATTCTTGAAGGGGAAAAACTGTTTTTT. Amino acids: CATSRDILEGEKLFF. V usage is TRBV6-5 and J usage is TRBJ1-4; weak D call: TRBD1 (6 bases). This CDR3 has 15 residues. Trimming removed 10 bases from V and 8 bases from J, with 23 bases in between. Germline V gives CDR1 MNHEY, CDR2 SVGAGI.

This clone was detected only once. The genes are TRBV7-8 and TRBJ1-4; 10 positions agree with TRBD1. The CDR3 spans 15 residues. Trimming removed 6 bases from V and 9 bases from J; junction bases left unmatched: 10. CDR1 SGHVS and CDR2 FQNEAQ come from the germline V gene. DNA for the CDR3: TGTGCCAGCAGTGCCGGGACAGGGGTGGCGAAAAAACTGTTTTTT. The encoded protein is CASSAGTGVAKKLFF.

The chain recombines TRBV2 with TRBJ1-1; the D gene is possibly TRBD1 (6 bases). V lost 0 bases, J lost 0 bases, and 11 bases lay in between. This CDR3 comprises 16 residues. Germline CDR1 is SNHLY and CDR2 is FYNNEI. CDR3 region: CASSEAPGAMNTEAFF. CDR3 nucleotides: TGTGCCAGCAGTGAAGCGCCAGGGGCGATGAACACTGAAGCTTTCTTT. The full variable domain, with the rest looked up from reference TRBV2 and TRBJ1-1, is EPEVTQTPSHQVTQMGQEVILRCVPISNHLYFYWYRQILGQKVEFLVSFYNNEISEKSEIFDDQFSVERPDGSNFTLKIRSTKLEDSAMYFCASSEAPGAMNTEAFFGQGTRLTVV.

For the CDR3, the DNA is TGTGCCAGCAGCCAAGAGGGCTGGGGCCGGTACTTC. Amino acid sequence: CASSQEGWGRYF. The chain recombines TRBV4-2 with TRBJ2-7, with D perhaps matching TRBD1 (5 bases). The germline CDR1 and CDR2 sequences are LGHNA and YNFKEQ. The germline V and J ends were trimmed by 0 bases and 12 bases, with 12 bases remaining between them. The CDR3 consists of 12 residues.

The CDR3 region has the DNA TGTGCCTGGAACTATAAAATGGACAGTGAAGCTTTCTTT. Protein product: CAWNYKMDSEAFF. The chain is built from TRBV30 and TRBJ1-1, with TRBD1 as a possible D gene (6 bases). Germline V gene sequence: CDR1 GTSNPN, CDR2 SVGIG (reference sequence). CDR3 length: 13 residues. Trimming removed 4 bases from V and 7 bases from J, with 16 bases in between.

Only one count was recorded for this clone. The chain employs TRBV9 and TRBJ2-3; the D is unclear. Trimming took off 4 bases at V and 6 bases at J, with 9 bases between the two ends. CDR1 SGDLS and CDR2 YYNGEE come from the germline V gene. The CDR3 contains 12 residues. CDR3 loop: CASSPSVDTQYF. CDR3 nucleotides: TGTGCCAGCAGCCCTTCTGTGGATACGCAGTATTTT.

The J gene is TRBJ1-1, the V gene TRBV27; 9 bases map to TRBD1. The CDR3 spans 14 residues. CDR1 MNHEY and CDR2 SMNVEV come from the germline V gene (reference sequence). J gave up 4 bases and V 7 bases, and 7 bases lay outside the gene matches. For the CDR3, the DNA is TGTGCCAGCAATCGGGACAGGGATTCCACTGAAGCTTTCTTT. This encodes CASNRDRDSTEAFF.

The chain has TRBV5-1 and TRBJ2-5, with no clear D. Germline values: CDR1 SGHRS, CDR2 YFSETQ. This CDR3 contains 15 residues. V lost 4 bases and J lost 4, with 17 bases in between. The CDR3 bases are TGCGCCAGCAGCACTCGAGGATACGGCCCAGAGACCCAGTACTTC. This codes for CASSTRGYGPETQYF.

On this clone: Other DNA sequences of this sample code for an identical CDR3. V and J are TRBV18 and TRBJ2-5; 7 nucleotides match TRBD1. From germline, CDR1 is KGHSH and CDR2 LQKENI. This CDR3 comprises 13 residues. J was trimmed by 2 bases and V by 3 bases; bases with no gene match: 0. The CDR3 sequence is CASSPTGQETQYF. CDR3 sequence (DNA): TGTGCCAGCTCACCGACAGGGCAAGAGACCCAGTACTTC.

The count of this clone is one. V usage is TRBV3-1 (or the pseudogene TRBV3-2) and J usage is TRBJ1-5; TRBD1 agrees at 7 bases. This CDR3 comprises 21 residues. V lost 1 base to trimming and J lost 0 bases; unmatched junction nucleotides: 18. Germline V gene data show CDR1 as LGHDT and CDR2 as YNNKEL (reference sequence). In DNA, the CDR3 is TGTGCCAGCAGCCAAGGAGTAAAGGAAGGGGGCGAGACATATAGCAATCAGCCCCAGCATTTT. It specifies CASSQGVKEGGETYSNQPQHF.

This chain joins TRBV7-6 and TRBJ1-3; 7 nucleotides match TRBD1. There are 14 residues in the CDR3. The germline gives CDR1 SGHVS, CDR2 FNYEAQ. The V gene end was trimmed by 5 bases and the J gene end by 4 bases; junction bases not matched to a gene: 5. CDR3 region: CASSPRDRGNTIYF. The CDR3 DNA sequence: TGTGCCAGCAGCCCTAGGGACAGAGGAAACACCATATATTTT.

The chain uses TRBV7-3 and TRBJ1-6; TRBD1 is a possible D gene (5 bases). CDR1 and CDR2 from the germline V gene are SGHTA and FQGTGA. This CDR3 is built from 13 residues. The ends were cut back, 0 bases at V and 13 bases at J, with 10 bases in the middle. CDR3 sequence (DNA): TGTGCCAGCAGCTTAACGCAGGGAAGTCCCCTCCACTTT. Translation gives CASSLTQGSPLHF.

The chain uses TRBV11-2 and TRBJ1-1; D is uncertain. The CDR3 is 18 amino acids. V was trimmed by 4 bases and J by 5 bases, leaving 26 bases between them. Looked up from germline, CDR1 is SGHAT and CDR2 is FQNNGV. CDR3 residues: CASSSRFEFLPEETEAFF. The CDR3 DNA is TGTGCCAGCAGCTCCCGGTTTGAGTTCCTCCCCGAGGAGACTGAAGCTTTCTTT.

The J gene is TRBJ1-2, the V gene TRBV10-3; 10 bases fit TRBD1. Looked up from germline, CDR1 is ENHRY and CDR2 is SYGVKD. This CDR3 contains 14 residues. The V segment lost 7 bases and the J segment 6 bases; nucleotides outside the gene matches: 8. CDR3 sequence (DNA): TGTGCCATCACGTCCGGGACAGGGGTGAATGGCTACACCTTC. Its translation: CAITSGTGVNGYTF.

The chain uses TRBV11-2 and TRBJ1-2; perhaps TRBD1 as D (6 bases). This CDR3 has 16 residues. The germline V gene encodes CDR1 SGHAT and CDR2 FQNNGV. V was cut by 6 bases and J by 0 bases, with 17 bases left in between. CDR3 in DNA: TGTGCCAGCAGACAACTTCGGGGGGCGACTAACTATGGCTACACCTTC. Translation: CASRQLRGATNYGYTF. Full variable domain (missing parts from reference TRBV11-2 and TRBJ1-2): EAGVAQSPRYKIIEKRQSVAFWCNPISGHATLYWYQQILGQGPKLLIQFQNNGVVDDSQLPKDRFSAERLKGVDSTLKIQPAKLEDSAVYLCASRQLRGATNYGYTFGSGTRLTVV.

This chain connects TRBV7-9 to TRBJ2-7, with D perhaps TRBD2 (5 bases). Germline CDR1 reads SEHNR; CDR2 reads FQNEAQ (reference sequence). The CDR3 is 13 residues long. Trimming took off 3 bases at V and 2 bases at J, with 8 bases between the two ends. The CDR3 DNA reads TGTGCCAGCAGCTTGGATAGCGCCTACGAGCAGTACTTC. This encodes CASSLDSAYEQYF.

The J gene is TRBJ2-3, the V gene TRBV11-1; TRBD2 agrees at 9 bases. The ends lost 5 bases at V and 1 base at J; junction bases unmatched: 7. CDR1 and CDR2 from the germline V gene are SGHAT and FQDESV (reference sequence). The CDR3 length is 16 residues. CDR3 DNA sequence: TGTGCCAGCAGCCGCCAGGGACTAGCACGCACAGATACGCAGTATTTT. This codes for CASSRQGLARTDTQYF.

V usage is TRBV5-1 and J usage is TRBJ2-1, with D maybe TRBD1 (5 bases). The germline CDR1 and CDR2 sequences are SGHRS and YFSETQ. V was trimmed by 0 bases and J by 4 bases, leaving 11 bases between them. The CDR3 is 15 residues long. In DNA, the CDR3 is TGCGCCAGCAGCTTGGGACAGCCGGTTTACAATGAGCAGTTCTTC. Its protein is CASSLGQPVYNEQFF.

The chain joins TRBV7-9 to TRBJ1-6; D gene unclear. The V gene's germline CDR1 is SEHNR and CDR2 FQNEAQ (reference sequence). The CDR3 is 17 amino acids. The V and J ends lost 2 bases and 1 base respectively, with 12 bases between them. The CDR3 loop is CASSLNGTRSYNSPLHF. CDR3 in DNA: TGTGCCAGCAGCTTAAATGGCACCAGATCCTATAATTCACCCCTCCACTTT.

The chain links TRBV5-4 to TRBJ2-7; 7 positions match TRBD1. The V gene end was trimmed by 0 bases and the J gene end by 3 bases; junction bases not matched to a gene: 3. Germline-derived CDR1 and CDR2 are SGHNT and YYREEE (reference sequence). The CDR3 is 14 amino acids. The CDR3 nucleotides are TGTGCCAGCAGCTTGGGGGCAGGGGGCTACGAGCAGTACTTC. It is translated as CASSLGAGGYEQYF.